This TCR beta chain is from a study of blood T cell repertoires in COVID-19. Study overall: The United States, Italy and Spain provided the acute and convalescent COVID-19 samples. Sample material is recorded as cDNA or gDNA derived from T cells, B-cell-depleted T cells, or PBMCs.

Only in-frame clones appear in the TCRdb table, and some are missing; sequencing was by immunoSEQ multiplex PCR. The data contain about 190,000 clones, around 78% of them singletons. Trimming stripped 4 bases from V and 3 bases from J, with 22 bases between. The germline CDR1 and CDR2 sequences are SGHNT and YYREEE (reference sequence). CDR3 length: 17 amino acids. The sequence derives from a woman at least 80 years old with active or convalescent COVID-19. Material: peripheral blood. The chain joins TRBV5-4 to TRBJ1-2; TRBD1 is a possible D gene (5 bases). The DNA for the CDR3 is TGTGCCAGCAGCGCCAGGACTACAGGTGGGCAGGACTATGGCTACACCTTC. It translates to CASSARTTGGQDYGYTF.